These 10 T cell receptor beta chains were sequenced from one sample in a study of cytomegalovirus exposure and HLA in healthy donors. Amplification used 60 Vbeta primers and 13 Jbeta primers. The table came from immunoSEQ multiplex PCR; TCRdb's copy has only in-frame clones and leaves some out. This table holds roughly 80,000 clones, roughly 65% found once. What was sequenced was PBMCs. The origin of the receptors is a male donor in good health and CMV-seropositive.

V gene TRBV7-8 combines with J gene TRBJ1-4; D remains unclear. This CDR3 is built from 12 residues. Germline V lookup: CDR1 SGHVS, CDR2 FQNEAQ. Trimming cost V 1 base and J 8 bases, with 5 bases left between them. Here the CDR3 DNA reads TGTGCCAGCAGCTTAGAGAGGGAAAAACTGTTTTTT. This sequence encodes CASSLEREKLFF.

The rearrangement links TRBV6-1 to TRBJ2-7; D may be TRBD2 (5 bases). V was clipped by 0 bases and J by 2 bases, with 17 bases between them. This CDR3 is 17 amino acids long. Germline loops: CDR1 MNHNS, CDR2 SASEGT. The CDR3 here is CASSEALIGGGPYEQYF. The CDR3 DNA follows: TGTGCCAGCAGTGAAGCATTGATAGGAGGAGGCCCCTACGAGCAGTACTTC.

This sequence joins TRBV5-1 and TRBJ1-5, with 12 bases identical to TRBD1. The CDR3 contains 16 residues. V was clipped by 1 base and J by 3 bases; unmatched bases: 2. Germline assignment: CDR1 SGHRS and CDR2 YFSETQ. CDR3 nucleotide sequence: TGCGCCAGCAGCTTGTCGGGACAGGGGGCCAATCAGCCCCAGCATTTT. Amino acid sequence: CASSLSGQGANQPQHF. The full variable domain, in which reference TRBV5-1 and TRBJ1-5 provide the parts outside the CDR3, is KAGVTQTPRYLIKTRGQQVTLSCSPISGHRSVSWYQQTPGQGLQFLFEYFSETQRNKGNFPGRFSGRQFSNSRSEMNVSTLELGDSALYLCASSLSGQGANQPQHFGDGTRLSIL.

This sequence joins TRBV2 and TRBJ2-5; TRBD2 is a possible D gene (5 bases). The CDR3 length is 12 residues. V lost 5 bases and J lost 3, with 7 bases in between. Germline CDR1 SNHLY, CDR2 FYNNEI. In DNA form, the CDR3 reads TGTGCCAGCAGTAGGAGGAAAGAGACCCAGTACTTC. Translated: CASSRRKETQYF.

The genes are TRBV2 and TRBJ2-7, with 11 bases fitting TRBD2. V shed 10 bases and J 7 bases; nucleotides not matched to a gene: 6. Germline V lookup: CDR1 SNHLY, CDR2 FYNNEI. This CDR3 is built from 12 residues. The CDR3 nucleotides read TGTGCCACGACTATAGCGGGAGGGGAGCAGTACTTC. It specifies CATTIAGGEQYF.

The count of this clone is one. The rearrangement joins TRBV9 to TRBJ1-2; 9 nucleotides line up with TRBD1. The V gene end was trimmed by 4 bases and the J gene end by 3 bases; junction bases not matched to a gene: 4. The CDR3 is 14 residues long. Per the germline V gene, CDR1 is SGDLS and CDR2 is YYNGEE. CDR3 sequence reads: CASSSTGGDYGYTF. The CDR3 bases are TGTGCCAGCAGCTCGACAGGGGGTGACTATGGCTACACCTTC.

The J gene is TRBJ2-3, the V gene TRBV7-8; tentative D call: TRBD1 (6 bases). V shed 1 base and J shed 0 bases, with 8 bases lying between them. Germline CDR1 reads SGHVS; CDR2 reads FQNEAQ. The CDR3 has 15 amino acids. As DNA, the CDR3 is TGTGCCAGCAGCTTAGTGGGGGCTAGCACAGATACGCAGTATTTT. As protein: CASSLVGASTDTQYF.

CDR3 amino acids: CASSLAPQGEDSPLHF. In DNA, the CDR3 is TGTGCCAGCAGCTTAGCCCCTCAGGGGGAGGATTCACCCCTCCACTTT. The chain links TRBV11-3 to TRBJ1-6; 7 bases are a match to TRBD1. This CDR3 has 16 amino acids. J gave up 8 bases and V 1 base, and 8 bases lay outside the gene matches. The germline CDR1 and CDR2 sequences are SGHNT and YENEEA.

This clone was seen repeatedly, ten times or more. The chain has TRBV5-1 and TRBJ2-7, with 9 positions matching TRBD2. The ends lost 3 bases at V and 2 bases at J; junction bases unmatched: 0. Germline CDR1 reads SGHRS; CDR2 reads YFSETQ. The CDR3 runs 13 residues. CDR3 region: CASSSSGTYEQYF. In DNA, the CDR3 is TGCGCCAGCAGCTCTAGCGGGACCTACGAGCAGTACTTC.

The sample holds one count of this clone. The rearrangement links TRBV6-1 to TRBJ2-2, with 10 bases matching TRBD1. CDR1 is MNHNS, CDR2 SASEGT, per germline. V lost 11 bases, J lost 9 bases, and 9 bases stayed unmatched. The CDR3 runs 13 residues. The CDR3 nucleotides are TGTGCCGGGCAGGACAGGGGGATCCGGGAGCTGTTTTTT. This sequence encodes CAGQDRGIRELFF.